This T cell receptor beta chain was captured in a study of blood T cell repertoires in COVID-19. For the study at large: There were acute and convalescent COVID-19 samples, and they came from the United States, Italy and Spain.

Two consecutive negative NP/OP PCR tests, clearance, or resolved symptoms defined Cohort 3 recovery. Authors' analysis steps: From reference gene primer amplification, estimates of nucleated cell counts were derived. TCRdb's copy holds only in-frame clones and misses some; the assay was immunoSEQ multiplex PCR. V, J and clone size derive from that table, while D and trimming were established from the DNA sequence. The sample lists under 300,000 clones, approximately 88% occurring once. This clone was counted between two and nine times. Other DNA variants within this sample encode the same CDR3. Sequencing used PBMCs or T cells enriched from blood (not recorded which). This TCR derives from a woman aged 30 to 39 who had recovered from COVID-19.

The CDR3 sequence is CASSLQGADQPQHF. The CDR3 DNA reads TGCGCCAGCAGCTTACAGGGGGCAGATCAGCCCCAGCATTTT. The chain couples TRBV5-1 to TRBJ1-5; 9 bases match TRBD1. Germline CDR1 and CDR2: SGHRS and YFSETQ. The junction had 2 bases not matched to a gene; V was cut back by 2 bases and J by 5 bases. The CDR3 has 14 amino acids.